The source of this TCR beta chain is a study of CD8+ T cells in alopecia areata. Study summary: For the treated group, dosing was oral tofacitinib at 5 to 10 mg twice daily. Study-wide findings and caveats: While patients received tofacitinib, many expanded lesional clones remained present in scalp and blood. For patients receiving tofacitinib, scalp clonality and expanded CD8+ clones among the top 100 significantly decreased.

CDR3 length equals 14 residues. Germline V gene data show CDR1 as SEHNR and CDR2 as FQNEAQ (reference sequence). The germline V and J ends were trimmed by 1 base and 6 bases, with 10 bases remaining between them. Extracted from the samples, RNA was reverse transcribed into cDNA to serve as the sequencing template. Only in-frame clones appear in the TCRdb table, and some are missing; sequencing was by immunoSEQ multiplex PCR. Among more than 110,000 clones listed, 65% to 90% were seen once. Treatment in this sample: oral pan-JAK inhibitor, 5-10 mg twice daily. Points on this clone: The target antigen is unknown.

The source is a human donor with alopecia areata. The sample in question was CD8+ T cells sorted from blood, obtained at week 4, from a patient treated with tofacitinib. The chain carries TRBV7-9 and TRBJ2-4; perhaps TRBD1 as D (5 bases). The CDR3 DNA is TGTGCCAGCAGCTTAGGTGGGGCAGCAAACATTCAGTACTTC. Translating gives CASSLGGAANIQYF.